These T cell receptor beta chains were read from a single sample in a study of shared clonotypes between healthy human individuals. Libraries were prepared by immunoSEQ multiplex PCR; TCRdb keeps only in-frame clonotypes and omits some of them. Of more than 2,000,000 clones listed, just over 90% were seen once; the top ten hold roughly 0.15%. Sequencing was carried out using naive CD4+ T cells sorted from blood. The receptors originated from a man between 18 and 35 years old in good health. CDR3s leave out the opening cysteine and the closing phenylalanine or tryptophan. The D gene is left open where the match is weak.

v_gene | d_gene | CDR3aa
TRBV27 | TRBD1 | ASSGGDRVNTEAF
TRBV12-5 | NA | ASGLVLGGPETQY
TRBV6-6 | NA | ASSYEGAHNSPLH
TRBV5-1 | NA | ASSPMDSTEAF
TRBV5-4 | TRBD1 | ASSRPGQGSYEQY
TRBV18 | NA | ASSPSNLYEQY
TRBV6-1 | NA | ASSLSTDTQY
TRBV5-1 | TRBD2 | ASSGTTSGRGTDTQY
TRBV11-3 | NA | ASSAGQGLYSNQPQH
TRBV11-1 | TRBD1 | ASSLGQGAKTGELF
TRBV5-4 | NA | ASSPSMDRLRSGELF
TRBV2 | TRBD1 | ASSEGQGFQQY
TRBV30 | NA | AWGNPGTQY
TRBV5-1 | NA | ASSLAGGQGQPQH
TRBV15 | TRBD1 | ATSRTGGKTTNEKLF
TRBV20-1 | NA | SARDKETQY
TRBV18 | NA | ASSPSVVVHYEQY
TRBV6-5 | TRBD2 | ASTHSGLGEETQY
TRBV25-1 | NA | ATLKPGPNTEAF
TRBV30 | NA | VSGLAYEQY
TRBV11-2 | NA | ASSLAGYEQY
TRBV4-1 | TRBD1 | ASSQPRGPGNQPQH
TRBV19 | NA | ASSILDRNEQF
TRBV19 | NA | ASSPRDRGAEAF
TRBV28 | NA | ASSFLGTKGETQY
TRBV5-4 | NA | ASAVQGKGEKLF
TRBV5-5 | TRBD2 | ASSFSGGAGETQY
TRBV5-1 | NA | ASSLNQGLNTEAF
TRBV19 | TRBD1 | ASSYFPGQANYGYT
TRBV28 | NA | ASRTHREHYGYT
TRBV18 | NA | ASSPLAANTEAF
TRBV7-2 | TRBD1 | ASSPGTGGYGYT
TRBV5-5 | TRBD1 | ASSWGQAYNEKLF